Listed below are T cell receptor beta chains from one sample, sequenced in a study of blood T cell repertoires in COVID-19. The protocol was immunoSEQ multiplex PCR, while the TCRdb copy is restricted to in-frame clones and leaves out a portion. The sample lists under 300,000 clones, roughly nine tenths occurring once. Sequencing was done on a sample of PBMCs or T cells enriched from blood (not recorded which). Source of these receptors: a woman aged 40 to 50 who had recovered from COVID-19. Each CDR3 is given with its conserved first and last residue. Fields, in order: J gene, V gene, CDR3 protein.

J gene: TRBJ2-1; V gene: TRBV7-9; CDR3 protein: CASSLAIQVEQFF
J gene: TRBJ2-1; V gene: TRBV29-1; CDR3 protein: CSVGVLAGVHEQFF
J gene: TRBJ1-1; V gene: TRBV7-2; CDR3 protein: CASSLGLANTEAFF
J gene: TRBJ2-7; V gene: TRBV6-2/TRBV6-3; CDR3 protein: CASSSAGTGTYEQYF
J gene: TRBJ1-3; V gene: TRBV5-1; CDR3 protein: CASSLAGQGTLSGNTIYF
J gene: TRBJ2-7; V gene: TRBV18; CDR3 protein: CASSPIQGGSYEQYF
J gene: TRBJ1-2; V gene: TRBV10-3; CDR3 protein: CAITGTGRNYGYTF
J gene: TRBJ1-1; V gene: TRBV3-1/TRBV3-2; CDR3 protein: CASSQRGGWTEAFF
J gene: TRBJ2-3; V gene: TRBV7-6; CDR3 protein: CASSLAPRTSHYTDTQYF
J gene: TRBJ2-2; V gene: TRBV7-3; CDR3 protein: CASSSPREGATTGELFF
J gene: TRBJ1-2; V gene: TRBV3-1/TRBV3-2; CDR3 protein: CASSPLYRGGAEGYTF
J gene: TRBJ1-5; V gene: TRBV6-5; CDR3 protein: CASSARGNQPQHF
J gene: TRBJ1-5; V gene: TRBV5-6; CDR3 protein: CASSSTGFRNQPQHF
J gene: TRBJ2-7; V gene: TRBV6-5; CDR3 protein: CASSYNPGQGVHEQYF
J gene: TRBJ2-1; V gene: TRBV25-1; CDR3 protein: CASSERVWDRGGSEQFF
J gene: TRBJ1-5; V gene: TRBV7-2; CDR3 protein: CASSLGQGIVNQPQHF
J gene: TRBJ2-2; V gene: TRBV2; CDR3 protein: CASSVGGGLMELFF
J gene: TRBJ2-3; V gene: TRBV4-3; CDR3 protein: CASSQDRLAGGVGTDTQYF
J gene: TRBJ1-2; V gene: TRBV18; CDR3 protein: CASLNSLSNYGYTF
J gene: TRBJ1-5; V gene: TRBV6-5; CDR3 protein: CASSYSMSSQPQHF
J gene: TRBJ1-5; V gene: TRBV2; CDR3 protein: CASSDLAGSESNQPQHF
J gene: TRBJ1-5; V gene: TRBV28; CDR3 protein: CASRAGGNQPQHF
J gene: TRBJ1-3; V gene: TRBV9; CDR3 protein: CASSASPGNTIYF
J gene: TRBJ2-3; V gene: TRBV24-1; CDR3 protein: CATSESGTGVEDTQYF
J gene: TRBJ1-3; V gene: TRBV2; CDR3 protein: CASSPSEYGNTIYF
J gene: TRBJ1-4; V gene: TRBV5-1; CDR3 protein: CASSFRDNRNEKLFF
J gene: TRBJ2-2; V gene: TRBV3-1/TRBV3-2; CDR3 protein: CASSQRAGVNTGELFF